Sequencing of this T cell receptor beta chain was carried out in a study of blood T cell repertoires in COVID-19. Study in general: COVID-19 samples, acute and convalescent, were from the United States, Italy and Spain.

V shed 7 bases and J 4 bases; nucleotides not matched to a gene: 3. This CDR3 contains 11 residues. Germline lookup yields CDR1 SQVTM and CDR2 ANQGSEA. This table comes from immunoSEQ multiplex PCR, and its TCRdb copy is limited to in-frame clones, with some not included. The profile shows about 38,000 clones, 90% of them singletons. The clonotype comes from a man in his sixties with active or convalescent COVID-19. The sample was peripheral blood. The genes are TRBV29-1 and TRBJ2-5; 7 bases match TRBD1. CDR3 sequence (DNA): TGCAGCGCCGCAGGGGGAGAGACCCAGTACTTC. This encodes CSAAGGETQYF.